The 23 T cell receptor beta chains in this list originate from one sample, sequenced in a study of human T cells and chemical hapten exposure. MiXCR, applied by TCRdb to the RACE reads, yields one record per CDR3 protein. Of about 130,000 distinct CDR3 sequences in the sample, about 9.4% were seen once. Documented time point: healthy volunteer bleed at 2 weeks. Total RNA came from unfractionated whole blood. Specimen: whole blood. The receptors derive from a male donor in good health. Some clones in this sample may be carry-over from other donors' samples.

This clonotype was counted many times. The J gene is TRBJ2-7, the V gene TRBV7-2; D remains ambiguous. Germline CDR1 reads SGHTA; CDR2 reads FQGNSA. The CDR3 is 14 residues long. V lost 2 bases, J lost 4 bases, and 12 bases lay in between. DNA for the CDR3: TGTGCCAGCAGCTTACGGCCGTTAGGTTACGAGCAGTACTTC. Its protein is CASSLRPLGYEQYF.

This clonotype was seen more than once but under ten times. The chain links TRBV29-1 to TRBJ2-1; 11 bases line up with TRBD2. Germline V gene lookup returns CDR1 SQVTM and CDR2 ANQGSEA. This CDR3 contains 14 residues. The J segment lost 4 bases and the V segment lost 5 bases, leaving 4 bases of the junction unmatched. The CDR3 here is CSVTGLAGYNEQFF. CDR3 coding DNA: TGCAGCGTTACCGGACTAGCGGGTTACAATGAGCAGTTCTTC.

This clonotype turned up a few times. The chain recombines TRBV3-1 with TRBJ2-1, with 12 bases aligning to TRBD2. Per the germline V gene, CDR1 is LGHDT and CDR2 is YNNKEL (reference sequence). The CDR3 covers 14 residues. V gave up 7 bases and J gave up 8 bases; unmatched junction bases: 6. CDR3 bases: TGTGCCAGCACCTTGACTAGCGGGAGCCATGAGCAGTTCTTC. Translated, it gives CASTLTSGSHEQFF.

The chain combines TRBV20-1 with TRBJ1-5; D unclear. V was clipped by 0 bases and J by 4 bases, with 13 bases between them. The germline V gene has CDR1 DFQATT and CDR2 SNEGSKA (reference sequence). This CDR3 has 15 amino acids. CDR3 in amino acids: CSARETILGNQPQHF. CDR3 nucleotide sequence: TGCAGTGCTAGAGAGACCATTCTGGGAAATCAGCCCCAGCATTTT.

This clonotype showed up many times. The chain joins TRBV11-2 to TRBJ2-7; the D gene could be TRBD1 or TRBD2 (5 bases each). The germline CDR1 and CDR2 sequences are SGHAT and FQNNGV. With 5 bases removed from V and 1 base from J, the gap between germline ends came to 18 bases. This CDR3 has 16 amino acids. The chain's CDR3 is CASSQHRRTRSYEQYF. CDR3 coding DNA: TGTGCCAGCAGCCAGCACCGGAGGACAAGGTCCTACGAGCAGTACTTC. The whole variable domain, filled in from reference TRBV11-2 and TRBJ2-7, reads EAGVAQSPRYKIIEKRQSVAFWCNPISGHATLYWYQQILGQGPKLLIQFQNNGVVDDSQLPKDRFSAERLKGVDSTLKIQPAKLEDSAVYLCASSQHRRTRSYEQYFGPGTRLTVT.

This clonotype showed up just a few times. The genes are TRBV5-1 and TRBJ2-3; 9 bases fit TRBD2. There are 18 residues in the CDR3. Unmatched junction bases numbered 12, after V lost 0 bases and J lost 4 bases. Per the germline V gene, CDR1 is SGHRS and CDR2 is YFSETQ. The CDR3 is CASSLAISGGTRPDTQYF. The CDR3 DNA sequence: TGCGCCAGCAGCTTGGCGATTAGCGGGGGAACTAGACCAGATACGCAGTATTTT.

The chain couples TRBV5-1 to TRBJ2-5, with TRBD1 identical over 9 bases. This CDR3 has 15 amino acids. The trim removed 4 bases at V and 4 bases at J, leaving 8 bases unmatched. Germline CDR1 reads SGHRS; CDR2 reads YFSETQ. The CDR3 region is CASSPPGQGGETQYF. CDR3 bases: TGCGCCAGCAGCCCACCGGGACAGGGTGGAGAGACCCAGTACTTC.

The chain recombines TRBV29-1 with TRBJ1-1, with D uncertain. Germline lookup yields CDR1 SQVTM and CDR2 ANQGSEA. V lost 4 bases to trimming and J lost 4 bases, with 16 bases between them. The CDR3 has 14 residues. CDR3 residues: CSVVVLAEITEAFF. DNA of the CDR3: TGCAGCGTTGTGGTACTGGCAGAGATCACTGAAGCTTTCTTT.

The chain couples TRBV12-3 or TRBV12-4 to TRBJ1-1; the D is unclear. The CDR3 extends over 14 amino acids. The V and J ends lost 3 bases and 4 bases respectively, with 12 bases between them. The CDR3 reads CASSFKQRTTEAFF. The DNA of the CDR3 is TGTGCCAGCAGTTTTAAACAGCGCACCACTGAAGCTTTCTTT.

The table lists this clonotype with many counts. Here the CDR3 DNA reads TGTGCCAGCAGCCCCGGGACAGTATCCTACACCATATATTTT. It encodes CASSPGTVSYTIYF. The chain has TRBV12-3 or TRBV12-4 and TRBJ1-3, with TRBD1 matching 7 bases. The CDR3 is 14 residues long. V gave up 6 bases and J gave up 8 bases; unmatched junction bases: 10.

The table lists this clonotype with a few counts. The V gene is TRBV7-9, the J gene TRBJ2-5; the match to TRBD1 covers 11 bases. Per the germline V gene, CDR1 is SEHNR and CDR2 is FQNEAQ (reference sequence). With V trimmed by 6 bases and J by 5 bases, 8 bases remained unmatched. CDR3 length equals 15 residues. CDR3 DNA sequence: TGTGCCAGCAGACCGAGGACAGGGGGCCAGGAGACCCAGTACTTC. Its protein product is CASRPRTGGQETQYF.

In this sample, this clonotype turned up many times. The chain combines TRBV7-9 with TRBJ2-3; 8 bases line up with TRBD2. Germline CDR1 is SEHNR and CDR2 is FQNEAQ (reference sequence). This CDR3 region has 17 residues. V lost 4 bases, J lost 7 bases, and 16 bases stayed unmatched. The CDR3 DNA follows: TGTGCCAGCAGCTACCGTGGGGGTAGCGGGGCCTCCAATACGCAGTATTTT. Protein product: CASSYRGGSGASNTQYF.

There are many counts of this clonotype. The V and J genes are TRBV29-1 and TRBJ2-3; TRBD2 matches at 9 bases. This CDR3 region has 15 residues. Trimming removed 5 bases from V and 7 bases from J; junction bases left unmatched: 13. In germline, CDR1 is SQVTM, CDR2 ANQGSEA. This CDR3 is CSVRLAGVGRNTQYF. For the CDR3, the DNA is TGCAGCGTTCGATTAGCGGGAGTGGGGCGAAATACGCAGTATTTT.

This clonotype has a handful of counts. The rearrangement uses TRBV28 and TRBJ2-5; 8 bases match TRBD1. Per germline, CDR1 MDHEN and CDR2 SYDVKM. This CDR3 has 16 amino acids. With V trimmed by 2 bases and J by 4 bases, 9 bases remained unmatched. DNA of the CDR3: TGTGCCAGCAGTTTAATTTTCTCAGGGGGCTCAGAGACCCAGTACTTC. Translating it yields CASSLIFSGGSETQYF.

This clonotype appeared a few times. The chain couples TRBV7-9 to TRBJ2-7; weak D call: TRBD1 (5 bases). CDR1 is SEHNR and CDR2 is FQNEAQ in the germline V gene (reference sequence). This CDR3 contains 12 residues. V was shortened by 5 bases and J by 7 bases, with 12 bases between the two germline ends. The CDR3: CASSPQGREQYF. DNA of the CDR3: TGTGCCAGCAGCCCCCAGGGTCGGGAGCAGTACTTC.

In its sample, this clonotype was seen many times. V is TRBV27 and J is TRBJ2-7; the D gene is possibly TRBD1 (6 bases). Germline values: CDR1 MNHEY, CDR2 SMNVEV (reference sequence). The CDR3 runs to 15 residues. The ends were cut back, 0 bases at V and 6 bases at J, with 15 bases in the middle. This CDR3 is CASSLSHRANGEQYF. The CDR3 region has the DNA TGTGCCAGCAGTTTATCCCACAGGGCCAACGGCGAGCAGTACTTC.

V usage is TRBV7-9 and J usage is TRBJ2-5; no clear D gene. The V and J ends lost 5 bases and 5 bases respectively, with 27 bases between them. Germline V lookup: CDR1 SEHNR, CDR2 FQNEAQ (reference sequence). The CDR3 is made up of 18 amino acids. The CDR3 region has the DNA TGTGCCAGCAGCCCTAAACCGTCGTTGGGCCGTGAAAGGGAGACCCAGTACTTC. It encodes CASSPKPSLGRERETQYF.

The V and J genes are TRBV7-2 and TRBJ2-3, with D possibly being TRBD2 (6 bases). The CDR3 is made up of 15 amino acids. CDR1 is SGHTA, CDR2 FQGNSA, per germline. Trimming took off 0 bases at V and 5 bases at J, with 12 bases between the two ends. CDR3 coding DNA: TGTGCCAGCAGCTTAGCGAGCGGGCTCAAAGATACGCAGTATTTT. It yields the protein CASSLASGLKDTQYF. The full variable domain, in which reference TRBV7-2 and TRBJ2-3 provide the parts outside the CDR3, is GAGVSQSPSNKVTEKGKDVELRCDPISGHTALYWYRQSLGQGLEFLIYFQGNSAPDKSGLPSDRFSAERTGGSVSTLTIQRTQQEDSAVYLCASSLASGLKDTQYFGPGTRLTVL.

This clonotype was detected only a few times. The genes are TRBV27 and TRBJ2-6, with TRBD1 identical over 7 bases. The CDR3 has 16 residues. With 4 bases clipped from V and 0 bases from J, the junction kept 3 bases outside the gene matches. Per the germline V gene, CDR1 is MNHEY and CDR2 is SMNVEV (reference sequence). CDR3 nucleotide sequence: TGTGCCAGCAGTTCGGGGACAGTCTCTGGGGCCAACGTCCTGACTTTC. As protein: CASSSGTVSGANVLTF.

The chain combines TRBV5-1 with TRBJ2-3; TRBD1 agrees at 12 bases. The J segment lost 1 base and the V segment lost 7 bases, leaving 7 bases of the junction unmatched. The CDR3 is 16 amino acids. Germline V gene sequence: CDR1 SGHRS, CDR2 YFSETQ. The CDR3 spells CASEPGTGGRTDTQYF. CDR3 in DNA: TGCGCCAGCGAACCCGGGACAGGGGGCCGCACAGATACGCAGTATTTT.

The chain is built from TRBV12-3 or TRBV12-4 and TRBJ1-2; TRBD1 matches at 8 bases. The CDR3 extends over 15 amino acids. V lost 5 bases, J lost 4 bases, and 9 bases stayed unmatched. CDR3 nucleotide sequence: TGTGCCAGCAGTCAGCCGGACAGGGCCTCCTATGGCTACACCTTC. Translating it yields CASSQPDRASYGYTF.

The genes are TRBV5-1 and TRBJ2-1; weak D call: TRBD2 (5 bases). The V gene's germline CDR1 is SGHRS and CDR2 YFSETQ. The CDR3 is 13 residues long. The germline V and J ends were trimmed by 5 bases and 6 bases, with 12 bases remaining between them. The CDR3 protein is CASRPLAGNEQFF. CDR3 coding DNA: TGCGCCAGCAGGCCGCTAGCAGGCAATGAGCAGTTCTTC.

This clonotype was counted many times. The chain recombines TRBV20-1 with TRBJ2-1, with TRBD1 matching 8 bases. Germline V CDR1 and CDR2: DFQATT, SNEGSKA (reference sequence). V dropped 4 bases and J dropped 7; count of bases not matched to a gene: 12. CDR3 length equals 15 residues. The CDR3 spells CSAIGSRTGNNEQFF. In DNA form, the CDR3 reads TGCAGTGCTATAGGCAGCAGGACAGGGAATAATGAGCAGTTCTTC.